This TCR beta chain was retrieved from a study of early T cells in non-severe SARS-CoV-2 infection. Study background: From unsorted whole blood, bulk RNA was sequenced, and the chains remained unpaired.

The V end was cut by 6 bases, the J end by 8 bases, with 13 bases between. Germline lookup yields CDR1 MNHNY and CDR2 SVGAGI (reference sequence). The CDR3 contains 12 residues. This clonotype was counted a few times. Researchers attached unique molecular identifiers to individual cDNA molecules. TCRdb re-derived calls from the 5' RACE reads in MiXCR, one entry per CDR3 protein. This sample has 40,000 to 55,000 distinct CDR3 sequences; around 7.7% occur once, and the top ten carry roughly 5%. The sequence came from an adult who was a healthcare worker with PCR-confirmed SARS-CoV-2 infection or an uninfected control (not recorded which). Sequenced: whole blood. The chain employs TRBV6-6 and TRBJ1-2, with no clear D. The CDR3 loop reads CASSPSSGGYTF. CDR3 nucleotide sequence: TGTGCCAGCAGCCCCTCCAGTGGGGGCTACACCTTC.